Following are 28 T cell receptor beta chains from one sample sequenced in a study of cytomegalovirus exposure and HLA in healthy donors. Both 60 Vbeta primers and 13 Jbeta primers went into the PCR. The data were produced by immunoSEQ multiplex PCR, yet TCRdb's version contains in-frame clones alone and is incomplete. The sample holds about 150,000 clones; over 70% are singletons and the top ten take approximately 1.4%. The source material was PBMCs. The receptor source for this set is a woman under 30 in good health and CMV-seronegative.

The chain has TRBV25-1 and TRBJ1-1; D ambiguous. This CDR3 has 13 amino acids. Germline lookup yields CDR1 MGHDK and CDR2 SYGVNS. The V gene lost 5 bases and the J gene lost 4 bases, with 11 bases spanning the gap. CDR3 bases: TGTGCCAGCAGTCCCATCGGAGTCACTGAAGCTTTCTTT. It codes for CASSPIGVTEAFF.

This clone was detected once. The CDR3 region is CASSLTPSLGLAGGTRYNEQFF. The CDR3 nucleotides are TGTGCCAGCAGTTTGACCCCCTCCCTCGGACTAGCGGGGGGCACAAGATACAATGAGCAGTTCTTC. The chain combines TRBV27 with TRBJ2-1; 14 bases fit TRBD2. The CDR3 consists of 22 residues. The germline V gene encodes CDR1 MNHEY and CDR2 SMNVEV (reference sequence). Trimming at V came to 3 bases and at J to 4 bases, leaving 20 bases not matched to a gene.

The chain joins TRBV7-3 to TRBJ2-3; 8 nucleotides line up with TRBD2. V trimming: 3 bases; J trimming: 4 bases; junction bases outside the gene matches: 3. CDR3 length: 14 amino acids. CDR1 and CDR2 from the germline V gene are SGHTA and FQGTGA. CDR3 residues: CASSFGGAADTQYF. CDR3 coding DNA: TGTGCCAGCAGCTTCGGGGGGGCCGCAGATACGCAGTATTTT.

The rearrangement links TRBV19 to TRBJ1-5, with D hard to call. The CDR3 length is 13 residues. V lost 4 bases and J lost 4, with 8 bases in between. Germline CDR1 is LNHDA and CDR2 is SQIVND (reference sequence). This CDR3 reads CASSTPGNQPQHF. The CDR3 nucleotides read TGTGCCAGTAGTACCCCGGGGAATCAGCCCCAGCATTTT. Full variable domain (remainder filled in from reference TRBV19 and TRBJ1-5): DGGITQSPKYLFRKEGQNVTLSCEQNLNHDAMYWYRQDPGQGLRLIYYSQIVNDFQKGDIAEGYSVSREKKESFPLTVTSAQKNPTAFYLCASSTPGNQPQHFGDGTRLSIL.

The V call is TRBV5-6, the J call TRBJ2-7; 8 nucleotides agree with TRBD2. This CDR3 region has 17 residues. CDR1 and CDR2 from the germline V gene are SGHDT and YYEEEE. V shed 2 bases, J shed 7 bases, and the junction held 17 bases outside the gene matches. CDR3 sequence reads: CASSFGLVTSTGGEQYF. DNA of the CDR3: TGTGCCAGCAGCTTCGGTTTAGTAACTAGCACGGGGGGGGAGCAGTACTTC.

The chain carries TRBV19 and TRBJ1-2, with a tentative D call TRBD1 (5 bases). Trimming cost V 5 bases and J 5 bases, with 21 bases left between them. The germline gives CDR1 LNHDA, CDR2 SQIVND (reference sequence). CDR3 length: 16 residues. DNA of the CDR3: TGTGCCAGTAGTTCCCCGACCAGGGAGGTGGGGTATGGCTACACCTTC. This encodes CASSSPTREVGYGYTF.

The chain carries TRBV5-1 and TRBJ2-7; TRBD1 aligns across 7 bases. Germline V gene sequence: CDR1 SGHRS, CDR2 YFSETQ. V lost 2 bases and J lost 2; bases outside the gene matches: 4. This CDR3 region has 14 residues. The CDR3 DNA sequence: TGCGCCAGCAGCTTCCCGGACAGGACCTACGAGCAGTACTTC. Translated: CASSFPDRTYEQYF.

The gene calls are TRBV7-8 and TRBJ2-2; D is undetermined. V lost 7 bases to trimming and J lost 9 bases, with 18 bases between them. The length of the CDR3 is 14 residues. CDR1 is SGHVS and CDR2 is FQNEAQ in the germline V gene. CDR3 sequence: CASKGYRGRRELFF. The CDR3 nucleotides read TGTGCCAGCAAAGGTTATCGCGGTCGGAGGGAGCTGTTTTTT.

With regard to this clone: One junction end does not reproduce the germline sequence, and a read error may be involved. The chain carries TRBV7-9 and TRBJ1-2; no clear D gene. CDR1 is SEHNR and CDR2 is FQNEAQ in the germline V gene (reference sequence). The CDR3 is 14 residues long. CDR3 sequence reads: CSSSLEYSNYGYTF. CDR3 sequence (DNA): TGTTCCAGCAGCTTAGAATACTCTAACTATGGCTACACCTTC.

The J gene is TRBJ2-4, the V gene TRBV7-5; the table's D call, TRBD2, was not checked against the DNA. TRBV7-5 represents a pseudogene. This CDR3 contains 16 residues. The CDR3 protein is CVRTKTSGVAKNIQYF. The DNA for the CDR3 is TGTGTCAGAACCAAGACTAGCGGGGTAGCCAAAAACATTCAGTACTTC.

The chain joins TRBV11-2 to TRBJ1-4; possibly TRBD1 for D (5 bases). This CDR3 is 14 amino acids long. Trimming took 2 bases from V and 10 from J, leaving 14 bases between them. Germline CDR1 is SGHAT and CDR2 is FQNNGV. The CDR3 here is CASSLNRGQAKLFF. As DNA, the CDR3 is TGTGCCAGCAGCTTAAATAGGGGTCAAGCAAAACTGTTTTTT.

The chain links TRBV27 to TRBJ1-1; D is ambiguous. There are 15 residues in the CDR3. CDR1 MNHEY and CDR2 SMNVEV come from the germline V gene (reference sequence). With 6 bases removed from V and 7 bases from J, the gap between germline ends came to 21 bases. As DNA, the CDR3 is TGTGCCAGCAGCTCAGCCCCAGGTATTGGTAGTGAAGCTTTCTTT. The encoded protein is CASSSAPGIGSEAFF.

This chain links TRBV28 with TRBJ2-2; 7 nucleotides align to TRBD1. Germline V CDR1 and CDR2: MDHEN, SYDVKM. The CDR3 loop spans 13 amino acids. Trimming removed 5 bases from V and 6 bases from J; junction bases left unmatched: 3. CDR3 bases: TGTGCCAGCAGTGTACAGGGGTCCGGGGAGCTGTTTTTT. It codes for CASSVQGSGELFF.

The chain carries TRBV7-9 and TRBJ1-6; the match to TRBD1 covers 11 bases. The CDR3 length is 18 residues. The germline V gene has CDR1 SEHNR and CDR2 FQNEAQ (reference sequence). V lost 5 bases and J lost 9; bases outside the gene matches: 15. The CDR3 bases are TGTGCCAGCAGCGATATAACGTGGACAGGGGGCCGTTCTTCACCCCTCCACTTT. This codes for CASSDITWTGGRSSPLHF.

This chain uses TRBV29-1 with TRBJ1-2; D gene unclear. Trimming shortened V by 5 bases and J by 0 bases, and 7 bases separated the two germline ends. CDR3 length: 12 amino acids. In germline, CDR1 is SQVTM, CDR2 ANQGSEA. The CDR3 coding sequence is TGCAGCGTTAAGGAGACTAACTATGGCTACACCTTC. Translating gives CSVKETNYGYTF.

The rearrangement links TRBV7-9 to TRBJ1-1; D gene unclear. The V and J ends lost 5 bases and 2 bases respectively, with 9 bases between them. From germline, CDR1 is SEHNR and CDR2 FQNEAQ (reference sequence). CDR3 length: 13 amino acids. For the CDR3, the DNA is TGTGCCAGCAGCCGACGGGGAAACACTGAAGCTTTCTTT. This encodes CASSRRGNTEAFF. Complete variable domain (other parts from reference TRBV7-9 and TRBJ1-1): DTGVSQNPRHKITKRGQNVTFRCDPISEHNRLYWYRQTLGQGPEFLTYFQNEAQLEKSRLLSDRFSAERPKGSFSTLEIQRTEQGDSAMYLCASSRRGNTEAFFGQGTRLTVV.

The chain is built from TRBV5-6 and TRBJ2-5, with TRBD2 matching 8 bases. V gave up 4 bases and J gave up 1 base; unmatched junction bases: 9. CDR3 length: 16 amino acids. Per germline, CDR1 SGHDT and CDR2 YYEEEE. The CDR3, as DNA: TGTGCCAGCAGCCTTGTACTAGCGGTTATCCAAGAGACCCAGTACTTC. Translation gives CASSLVLAVIQETQYF. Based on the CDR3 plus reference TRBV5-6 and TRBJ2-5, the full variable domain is DAGVTQSPTHLIKTRGQQVTLRCSPKSGHDTVSWYQQALGQGPQFIFQYYEEEERQRGNFPDRFSGHQFPNYSSELNVNALLLGDSALYLCASSLVLAVIQETQYFGPGTRLLVL.

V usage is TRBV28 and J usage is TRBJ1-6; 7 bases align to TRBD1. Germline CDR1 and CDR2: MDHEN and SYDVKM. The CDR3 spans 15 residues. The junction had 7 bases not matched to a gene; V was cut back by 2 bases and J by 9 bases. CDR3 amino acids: CASSLGDRVFSPLHF. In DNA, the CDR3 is TGTGCCAGCAGTTTAGGAGACAGGGTGTTTTCACCCCTCCACTTT.

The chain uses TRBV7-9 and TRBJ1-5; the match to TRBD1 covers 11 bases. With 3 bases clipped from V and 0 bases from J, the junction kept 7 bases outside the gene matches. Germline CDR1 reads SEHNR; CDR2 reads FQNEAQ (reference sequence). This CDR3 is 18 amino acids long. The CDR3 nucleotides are TGTGCCAGCAGCTTGGACAGGGGGCTCATTGATAGCAATCAGCCCCAGCATTTT. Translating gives CASSLDRGLIDSNQPQHF.

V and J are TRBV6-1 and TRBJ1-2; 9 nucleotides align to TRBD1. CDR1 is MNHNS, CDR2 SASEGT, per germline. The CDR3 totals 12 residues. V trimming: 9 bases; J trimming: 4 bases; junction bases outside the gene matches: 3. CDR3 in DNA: TGTGCCAGTACGACAGGGGGCTATGGCTACACCTTC. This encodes CASTTGGYGYTF.

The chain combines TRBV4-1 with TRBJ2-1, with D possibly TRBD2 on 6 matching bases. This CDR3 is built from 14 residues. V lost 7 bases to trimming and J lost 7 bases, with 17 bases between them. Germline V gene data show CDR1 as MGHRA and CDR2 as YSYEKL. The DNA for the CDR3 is TGCGCCAGCACAAAGACGGACGGGGGAAATGAGCAGTTCTTC. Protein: CASTKTDGGNEQFF.

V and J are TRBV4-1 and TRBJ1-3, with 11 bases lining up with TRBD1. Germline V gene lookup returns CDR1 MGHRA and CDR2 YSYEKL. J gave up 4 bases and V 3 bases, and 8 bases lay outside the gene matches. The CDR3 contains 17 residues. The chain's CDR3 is CASSQEHGTGGGNTIYF. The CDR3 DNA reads TGCGCCAGCAGCCAGGAACACGGGACAGGGGGGGGAAACACCATATATTTT.

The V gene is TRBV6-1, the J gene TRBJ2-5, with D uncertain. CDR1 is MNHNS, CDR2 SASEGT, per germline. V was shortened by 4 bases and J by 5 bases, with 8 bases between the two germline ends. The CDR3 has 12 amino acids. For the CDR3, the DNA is TGTGCCAGCAGTGTTAAGCTGGAGACCCAGTACTTC. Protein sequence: CASSVKLETQYF.

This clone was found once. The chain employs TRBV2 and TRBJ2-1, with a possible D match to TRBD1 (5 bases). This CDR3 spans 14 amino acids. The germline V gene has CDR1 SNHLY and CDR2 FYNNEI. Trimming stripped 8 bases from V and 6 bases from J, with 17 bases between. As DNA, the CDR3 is TGTGCCAGCGGTCGGCCCGACAGAACCAATGAGCAGTTCTTC. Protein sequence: CASGRPDRTNEQFF.

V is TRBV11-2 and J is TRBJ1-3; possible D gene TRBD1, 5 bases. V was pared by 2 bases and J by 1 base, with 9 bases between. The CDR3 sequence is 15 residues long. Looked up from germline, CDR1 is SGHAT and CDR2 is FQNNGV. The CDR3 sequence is CASSLQGSSGNTIYF. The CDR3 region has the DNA TGTGCCAGCAGCTTACAGGGAAGTTCTGGAAACACCATATATTTT.

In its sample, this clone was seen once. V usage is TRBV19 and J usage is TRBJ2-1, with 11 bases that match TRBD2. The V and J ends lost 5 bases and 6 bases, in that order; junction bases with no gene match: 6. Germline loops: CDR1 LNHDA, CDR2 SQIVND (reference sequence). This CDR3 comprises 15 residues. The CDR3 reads CASSRLAGGINEQFF. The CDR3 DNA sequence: TGTGCCAGTAGTCGGCTAGCGGGGGGAATCAATGAGCAGTTCTTC.

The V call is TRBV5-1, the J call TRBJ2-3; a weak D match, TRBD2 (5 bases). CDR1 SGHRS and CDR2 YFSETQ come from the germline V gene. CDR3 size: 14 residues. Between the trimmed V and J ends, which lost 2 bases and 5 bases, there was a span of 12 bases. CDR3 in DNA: TGCGCCAGCAGCTTAACGGGGTCGGGAGATACGCAGTATTTT. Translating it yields CASSLTGSGDTQYF.

CDR3 in DNA: TGTGCCAGCAGCACGACAGGGGGCGGTACTGGGCAGTACTTC. Its protein is CASSTTGGGTGQYF. The chain links TRBV5-6 to TRBJ2-7, with TRBD1 matching 10 bases. This CDR3 is 14 amino acids long. CDR1 SGHDT and CDR2 YYEEEE come from the germline V gene. With 4 bases clipped from V and 9 bases from J, the junction kept 10 bases outside the gene matches.